This note documents a single T cell receptor (beta chain) sequence. The data belong to a study of blood T cell repertoires in COVID-19. Germline assignment: CDR1 KGHSH and CDR2 LQKENI. The CDR3 consists of 13 residues. V dropped 5 bases and J dropped 6 bases, with 11 bases sitting between them. Produced via immunoSEQ multiplex PCR; TCRdb's table is partial and in-frame only. This sample has around 30,000 clones; roughly three quarters occur once, and the top ten carry 16%. The sequenced material came from peripheral blood. This sequence joins TRBV18 and TRBJ1-5; no reliable D call. The origin of this receptor is a human donor in a cohort sampled during active COVID-19. The CDR3 coding sequence is TGTGCCAGCTCATTGTCCGGGTTTCAGCCCCAGCATTTT. Translation gives CASSLSGFQPQHF.